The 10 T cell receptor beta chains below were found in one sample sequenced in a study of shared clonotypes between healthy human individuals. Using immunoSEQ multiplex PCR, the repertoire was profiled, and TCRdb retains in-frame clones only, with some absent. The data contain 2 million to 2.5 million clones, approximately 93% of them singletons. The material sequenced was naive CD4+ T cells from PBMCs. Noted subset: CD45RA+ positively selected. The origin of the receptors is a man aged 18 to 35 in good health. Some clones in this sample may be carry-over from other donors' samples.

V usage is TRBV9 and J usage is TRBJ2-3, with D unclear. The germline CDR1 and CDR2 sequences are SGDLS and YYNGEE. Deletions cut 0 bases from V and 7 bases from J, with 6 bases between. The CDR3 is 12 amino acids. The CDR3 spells CASSVELNTQYF. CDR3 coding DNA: TGTGCCAGCAGCGTAGAACTGAATACGCAGTATTTT.

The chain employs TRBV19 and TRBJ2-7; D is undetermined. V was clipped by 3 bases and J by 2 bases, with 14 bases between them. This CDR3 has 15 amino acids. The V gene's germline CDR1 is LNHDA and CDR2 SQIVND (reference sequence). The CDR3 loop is CASSMASTATYEQYF. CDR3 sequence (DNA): TGTGCCAGTAGTATGGCTTCGACGGCAACCTACGAGCAGTACTTC.

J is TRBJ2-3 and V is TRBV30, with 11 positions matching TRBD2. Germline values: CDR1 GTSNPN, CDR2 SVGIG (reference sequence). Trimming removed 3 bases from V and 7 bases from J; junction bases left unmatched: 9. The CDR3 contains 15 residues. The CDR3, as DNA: TGTGCCTGGAGGGCCGGTAGCGGGAGGGTAAATACGCAGTATTTT. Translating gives CAWRAGSGRVNTQYF.

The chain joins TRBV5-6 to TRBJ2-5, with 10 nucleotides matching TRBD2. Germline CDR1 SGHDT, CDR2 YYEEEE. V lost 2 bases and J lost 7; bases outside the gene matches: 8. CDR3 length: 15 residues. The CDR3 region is CASSLRTSGTGTQYF. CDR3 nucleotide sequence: TGTGCCAGCAGCTTACGGACTAGCGGTACTGGGACCCAGTACTTC.

CDR3 coding DNA: TGTGCCAGCAGTGAGACACGAGTCTCCTACGAGCAGTACTTC. Translated, it gives CASSETRVSYEQYF. This sequence joins TRBV6-1 and TRBJ2-7; no clear D. V lost 3 bases and J 0 bases, leaving 9 bases between the germline ends. Germline V gene lookup returns CDR1 MNHNS and CDR2 SASEGT. The CDR3 contains 14 residues.

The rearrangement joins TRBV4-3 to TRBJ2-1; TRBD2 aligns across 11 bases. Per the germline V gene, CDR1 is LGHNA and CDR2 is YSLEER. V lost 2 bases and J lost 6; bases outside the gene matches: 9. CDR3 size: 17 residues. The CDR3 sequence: CASSQSPLAGEGNEQFF. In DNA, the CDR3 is TGCGCCAGCAGCCAAAGCCCACTAGCGGGAGAGGGCAATGAGCAGTTCTTC.

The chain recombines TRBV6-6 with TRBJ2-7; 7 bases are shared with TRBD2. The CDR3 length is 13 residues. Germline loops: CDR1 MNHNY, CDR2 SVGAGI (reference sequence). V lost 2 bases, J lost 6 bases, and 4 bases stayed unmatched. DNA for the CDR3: TGTGCCAGCAGTTACACCGGGGGGACCGAGCAGTACTTC. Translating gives CASSYTGGTEQYF.

CDR3 DNA sequence: TGTGCCAGCAGCAAAGGTCCGGGAACTCGCCCAGATACGCAGTATTTT. Its translation: CASSKGPGTRPDTQYF. The chain combines TRBV21-1 with TRBJ2-3; the DNA was not used to check the table's D call, TRBD2. TRBV21-1 is assigned pseudogene status. The CDR3 runs to 16 residues.

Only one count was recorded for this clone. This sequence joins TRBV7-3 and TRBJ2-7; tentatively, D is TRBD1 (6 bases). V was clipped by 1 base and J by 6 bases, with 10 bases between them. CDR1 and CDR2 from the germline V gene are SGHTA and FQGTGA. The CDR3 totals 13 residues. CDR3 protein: CASSLNSRGEQYF. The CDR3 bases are TGTGCCAGCAGCTTAAATTCCAGGGGCGAGCAGTACTTC.

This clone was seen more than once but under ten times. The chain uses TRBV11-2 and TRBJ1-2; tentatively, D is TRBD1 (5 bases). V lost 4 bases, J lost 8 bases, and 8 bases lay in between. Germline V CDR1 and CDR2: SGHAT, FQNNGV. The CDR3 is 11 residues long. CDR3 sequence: CASSSGAGYTF. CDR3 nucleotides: TGTGCCAGCAGCTCCGGGGCGGGCTACACCTTC.